This TCR beta chain was sequenced in a study of T cells in localized non-small cell lung cancer. Study-wide findings and caveats: Highest T cell clonality was seen in uninvolved adjacent lung, surpassing that measured in tumor. Longer survival (overall) was linked to higher T cell density in blood. The appearance of a median roughly 53 of the top 100 tumor clones was seen in adjacent lung.

Data came from immunoSEQ multiplex PCR; TCRdb stores just in-frame clones and leaves some out. This sample has 2,500 to 3,000 clones; 20% to 30% occur once, and the top ten carry about a sixth. As to this clone: What it binds is unknown.

The source is a male donor at least 60 years old with stage I lung adenocarcinoma. The sample in question was lung tumor tissue, obtained before any cancer treatment.

CDR3 amino acids: CASSLGSSSIDGYTF. CDR3 bases: TGTGCCAGCAGCTTAGGGAGCAGCTCAATAGATGGCTACACCTTC. This sequence joins TRBV11-3 and TRBJ1-2; D gene ambiguous. V was trimmed by 1 base and J by 6 bases, leaving 15 bases between them. Germline-derived CDR1 and CDR2 are SGHNT and YENEEA. There are 15 residues in the CDR3.